These 14 T cell receptor beta chains were sequenced from one sample in a study of PD-1 blockade in classical Hodgkin lymphoma. The time point was: cycle 4 day 1 (C4D1), after 5 to 7 weeks of nivolumab. Brentuximab vedotin exposure varied among the patients, all of whom had relapsed after autologous stem cell transplantation. TCRdb's copy holds only in-frame clones and misses some; the assay was immunoSEQ multiplex PCR. The table shows about 20,000 clones, with less than 85% occurring only once. This sample comprised peripheral blood mononuclear cells (PBMCs), obtained before the fourth cycle of nivolumab. These receptors all come from a human donor with classical Hodgkin lymphoma.

CDR3 in amino acids: CASSPTGSYEQYF. DNA for the CDR3: TGTGCCAGCAGCCCGACAGGGAGCTACGAGCAGTACTTC. The J gene is TRBJ2-7, the V gene TRBV5-6; 7 bases map to TRBD1. Germline lookup yields CDR1 SGHDT and CDR2 YYEEEE. CDR3 length: 13 residues. With 4 bases clipped from V and 3 bases from J, the junction kept 4 bases outside the gene matches. Complete variable domain (other parts from reference TRBV5-6 and TRBJ2-7): DAGVTQSPTHLIKTRGQQVTLRCSPKSGHDTVSWYQQALGQGPQFIFQYYEEEERQRGNFPDRFSGHQFPNYSSELNVNALLLGDSALYLCASSPTGSYEQYFGPGTRLTVT.

The chain combines TRBV5-1 with TRBJ1-3, with D tentatively TRBD1 (5 bases). The CDR3 runs 17 residues. In germline, CDR1 is SGHRS, CDR2 YFSETQ. Trimming took 3 bases from V and 0 from J, leaving 16 bases between them. The CDR3 sequence: CASSSHTLDSSGNTIYF. CDR3 nucleotide sequence: TGCGCCAGCAGCTCCCACACCCTCGACAGCTCTGGAAACACCATATATTTT.

V usage is TRBV5-1 and J usage is TRBJ1-5, with a possible D match to TRBD1 (5 bases). The V gene's germline CDR1 is SGHRS and CDR2 YFSETQ. The CDR3 contains 12 residues. Between the trimmed V and J ends, which lost 5 bases and 7 bases, there was a span of 10 bases. DNA for the CDR3: TGCGCCAGCAGGGAAGGGGACCAGCCCCAGCATTTT. It translates to CASREGDQPQHF.

CDR3 sequence: CASSLGLADSYEQYF. Written as DNA, the CDR3 is TGTGCCAGCAGCTTAGGGCTAGCGGATTCCTACGAGCAGTACTTC. The chain combines TRBV5-5 with TRBJ2-7; 7 nucleotides match TRBD2. Germline V gene lookup returns CDR1 SGHKS and CDR2 YYEKEE (reference sequence). The CDR3 is made up of 15 amino acids. The V segment lost 2 bases and the J segment 1 base; nucleotides outside the gene matches: 6.

The V call is TRBV6-1, the J call TRBJ2-7, with D perhaps assigned TRBD1 or TRBD2 (6 bases each). CDR1 is MNHNS and CDR2 is SASEGT in the germline V gene. CDR3 length: 11 residues. V was trimmed by 8 bases and J by 2 bases, leaving 7 bases between them. CDR3 amino acids: CASGGPYEQYF. Here the CDR3 DNA reads TGTGCCAGCGGGGGGCCCTACGAGCAGTACTTC.

This CDR3 reads CASSYSRDRRFTIYF. The DNA of the CDR3 is TGTGCCAGCAGTTACTCGCGGGACAGACGGTTCACCATATATTTT. V gene TRBV6-5 combines with J gene TRBJ1-3; TRBD1 matches 7 bases. Germline loops: CDR1 MNHEY, CDR2 SVGAGI. The ends lost 0 bases at V and 9 bases at J; junction bases unmatched: 8. The CDR3 has 15 residues.

The table lists this clone with a few counts. Other DNA sequences in this sample translate to the same CDR3. The CDR3 here is CASSLVGDGYTF. CDR3 DNA sequence: TGCGCCAGCAGCTTGGTTGGGGATGGCTACACCTTC. This rearrangement joins TRBV5-1 to TRBJ1-2; D not resolved. This CDR3 contains 12 residues. CDR1 is SGHRS and CDR2 is YFSETQ in the germline V gene. Trimming pared 0 bases from V and 6 bases from J, leaving 6 bases between.

This chain joins TRBV5-4 and TRBJ1-2; 9 positions agree with TRBD1. CDR3 size: 13 residues. J lost 8 bases, V lost 3 bases, and 5 bases had no gene match. The germline V gene encodes CDR1 SGHNT and CDR2 YYREEE (reference sequence). The CDR3 loop reads CASSSGQGSGYTF. In nucleotides, the CDR3 is TGTGCCAGCAGCTCAGGACAGGGGAGCGGCTACACCTTC.

V gene TRBV7-9 combines with J gene TRBJ2-1; no clear D. The CDR3 length is 11 residues. V was pared by 2 bases and J by 10 bases, with 6 bases between. CDR1 and CDR2 (germline): SEHNR, FQNEAQ (reference sequence). CDR3 residues: CASSLTAEQFF. CDR3 in DNA: TGTGCCAGCAGCTTAACGGCGGAGCAGTTCTTC.

V and J are TRBV9 and TRBJ2-5; 8 nucleotides line up with TRBD1. Germline V gene data show CDR1 as SGDLS and CDR2 as YYNGEE. With V trimmed by 4 bases and J by 5 bases, 7 bases remained unmatched. The length of the CDR3 is 14 residues. CDR3 in DNA: TGTGCCAGCAGCTCCTCAGGGGGCCGGGAGACCCAGTACTTC. This codes for CASSSSGGRETQYF. The whole variable domain, filled in from reference TRBV9 and TRBJ2-5, reads DSGVTQTPKHLITATGQRVTLRCSPRSGDLSVYWYQQSLDQGLQFLIQYYNGEERAKGNILERFSAQQFPDLHSELNLSSLELGDSALYFCASSSSGGRETQYFGPGTRLLVL.

J is TRBJ2-7 and V is TRBV27; TRBD1 or TRBD2 may be the D gene (6 bases each). Trimming took 1 base from V and 0 from J, leaving 7 bases between them. CDR3 length: 14 amino acids. Germline V gives CDR1 MNHEY, CDR2 SMNVEV (reference sequence). CDR3 nucleotide sequence: TGTGCCAGCAGTTTATGGGGGGCCTCCTACGAGCAGTACTTC. Translation gives CASSLWGASYEQYF.

The rearrangement uses TRBV29-1 and TRBJ2-5; 8 positions agree with TRBD1. Germline CDR1 SQVTM, CDR2 ANQGSEA. The V gene end was trimmed by 8 bases and the J gene end by 5 bases; junction bases not matched to a gene: 19. The CDR3 runs 16 residues. CDR3 nucleotides: TGCAGCCTAGCCCTAGGGTCAGGGGGCCCGGGGGAGACCCAGTACTTC. Amino acids: CSLALGSGGPGETQYF. The variable domain in full, with the rest retrieved from reference TRBV29-1 and TRBJ2-5, is SAVISQKPSRDICQRGTSLTIQCQVDSQVTMMFWYRQQPGQSLTLIATANQGSEATYESGFVIDKFPISRPNLTFSTLTVSNMSPEDSSIYLCSLALGSGGPGETQYFGPGTRLLVL.

This clone was observed a few times. This chain connects TRBV7-3 to TRBJ2-7; 10 bases fit TRBD2. The ends lost 4 bases at V and 7 bases at J; junction bases unmatched: 4. The CDR3 consists of 13 residues. Germline V CDR1 and CDR2: SGHTA, FQGTGA. Here the CDR3 reads CASSSASGSEQYF. As DNA, the CDR3 is TGTGCCAGCAGCTCGGCTAGCGGGAGTGAGCAGTACTTC.

This clone was observed once. The chain combines TRBV19 with TRBJ1-1, with 11 positions matching TRBD1. V lost 7 bases to trimming and J lost 6 bases; unmatched junction nucleotides: 7. Germline-derived CDR1 and CDR2 are LNHDA and SQIVND (reference sequence). This CDR3 region has 14 residues. In nucleotides, the CDR3 is TGTGCCAGTATGCGGGACAGGGGGATGTCTGAAGCTTTCTTT. As protein: CASMRDRGMSEAFF.